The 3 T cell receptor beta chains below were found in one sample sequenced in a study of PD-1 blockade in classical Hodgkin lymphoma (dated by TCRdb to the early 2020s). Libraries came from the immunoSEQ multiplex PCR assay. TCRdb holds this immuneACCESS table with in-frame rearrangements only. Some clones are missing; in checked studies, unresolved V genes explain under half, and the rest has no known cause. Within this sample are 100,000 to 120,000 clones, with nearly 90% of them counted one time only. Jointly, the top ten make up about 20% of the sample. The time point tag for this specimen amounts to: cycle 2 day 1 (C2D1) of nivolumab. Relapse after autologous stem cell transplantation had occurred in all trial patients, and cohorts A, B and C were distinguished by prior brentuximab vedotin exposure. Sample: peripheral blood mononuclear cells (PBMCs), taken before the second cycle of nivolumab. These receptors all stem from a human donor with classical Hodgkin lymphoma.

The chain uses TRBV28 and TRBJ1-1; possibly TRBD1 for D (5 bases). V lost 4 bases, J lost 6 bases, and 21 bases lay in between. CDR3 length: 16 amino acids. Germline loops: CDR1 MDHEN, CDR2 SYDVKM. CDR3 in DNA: TGTGCCAGCAGTTCCCCCCCTGGGACCCAAGGCCCTGAAGCTTTCTTT. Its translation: CASSSPPGTQGPEAFF.

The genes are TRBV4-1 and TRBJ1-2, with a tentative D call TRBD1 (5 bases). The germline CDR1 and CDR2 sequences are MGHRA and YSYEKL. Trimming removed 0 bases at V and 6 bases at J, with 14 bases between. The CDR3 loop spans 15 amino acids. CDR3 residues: CASSQEEAGIDGYTF. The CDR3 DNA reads TGCGCCAGCAGCCAAGAGGAGGCAGGGATCGATGGCTACACCTTC.

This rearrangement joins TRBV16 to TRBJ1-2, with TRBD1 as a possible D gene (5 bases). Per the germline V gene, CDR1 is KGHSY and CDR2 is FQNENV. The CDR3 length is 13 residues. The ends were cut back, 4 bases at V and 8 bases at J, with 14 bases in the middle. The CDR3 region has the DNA TGTGCCAGCAGCCCCTCGGGGGGTTCCGGCTACACCTTC. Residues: CASSPSGGSGYTF.